Sequencing of this TCR beta chain was carried out in a study of shared clonotypes between healthy human individuals. The method was immunoSEQ multiplex PCR; TCRdb's version includes in-frame clones alone and lacks a portion of them. The table lists about 2.1 million clones, just under 95% of them singletons. Positive CCR7 selection of CD45RO-negative cells yielded the naive CD8 cells, and terminally differentiated effector memory CD45RA+ cells were excluded. There are a few counts of this clone. This CDR3 contains 14 residues. The germline V gene encodes CDR1 SEHNR and CDR2 FQNEAQ (reference sequence). V was cut by 1 base and J by 4 bases, with 8 bases left in between.

The chain carries TRBV7-9 and TRBJ1-5; D is unresolved. The sequenced sample was naive CD8+ T cells from PBMCs. The sequence was collected from a young man in good health. Some clones in this sample may be carry-over from other donors' samples. In DNA form, the CDR3 reads TGTGCCAGCAGCTTAGGGGGTTGGAATCAGCCCCAGCATTTT. The encoded protein is CASSLGGWNQPQHF.